Shown below are 26 T cell receptor beta chains from a single sample sequenced in a study of siplizumab effects on memory and regulatory T cells. Data came from immunoSEQ multiplex PCR; TCRdb stores just in-frame clones and leaves some out. Of approximately 58,000 clones detected, 80% to 95% appear once; the ten largest clones hold about two fifths. Sample: CD8+ T cells sorted from blood. The receptors shown here come from a human donor in good health.

The rearrangement links TRBV2 to TRBJ2-1; D remains ambiguous. In germline, CDR1 is SNHLY, CDR2 FYNNEI. Trimming pared 3 bases from V and 0 bases from J, leaving 9 bases between. This CDR3 region has 15 residues. The CDR3 coding sequence is TGTGCCAGCAGTGAGAGCCCAAGCTCCTACAATGAGCAGTTCTTC. Residues: CASSESPSSYNEQFF.

This clone showed up just once. The chain recombines TRBV7-2 with TRBJ2-1, with 7 bases aligning to TRBD2. V trimming: 1 base; J trimming: 3 bases; junction bases outside the gene matches: 9. The CDR3 totals 17 residues. In germline, CDR1 is SGHTA, CDR2 FQGNSA. CDR3 DNA sequence: TGTGCCAGCAGCTTAGGGGAGGGGCTAGTAGGCTACAATGAGCAGTTCTTC. Translation: CASSLGEGLVGYNEQFF. Together with reference TRBV7-2 and TRBJ2-1, the CDR3 gives the full variable domain: GAGVSQSPSNKVTEKGKDVELRCDPISGHTALYWYRQSLGQGLEFLIYFQGNSAPDKSGLPSDRFSAERTGGSVSTLTIQRTQQEDSAVYLCASSLGEGLVGYNEQFFGPGTRLTVL.

This chain joins TRBV5-4 and TRBJ2-7; D might be TRBD1 (6 bases). CDR3 length equals 14 residues. Trimming pared 0 bases from V and 5 bases from J, leaving 12 bases between. Germline assignment: CDR1 SGHNT and CDR2 YYREEE (reference sequence). The CDR3 here is CASSLDRVSHEQYF. The CDR3, as DNA: TGTGCCAGCAGCTTGGACAGGGTGAGCCACGAGCAGTACTTC.

This chain links TRBV2 with TRBJ2-5; 10 nucleotides agree with TRBD2. V trimming: 6 bases; J trimming: 2 bases; junction bases outside the gene matches: 3. Germline V lookup: CDR1 SNHLY, CDR2 FYNNEI. The CDR3 sequence is 14 residues long. The CDR3 coding sequence is TGTGCCAGCAGAGGACTAGCGGAACAAGAGACCCAGTACTTC. It yields the protein CASRGLAEQETQYF.

V gene TRBV27 combines with J gene TRBJ1-2; possible D gene TRBD1, 6 bases. The germline gives CDR1 MNHEY, CDR2 SMNVEV (reference sequence). The germline V and J ends were trimmed by 4 bases and 3 bases, with 15 bases remaining between them. The CDR3 extends over 15 amino acids. DNA of the CDR3: TGTGCCAGCAGTTCCTTACAGGGAATGGACTATGGCTACACCTTC. Protein product: CASSSLQGMDYGYTF.

J is TRBJ2-1 and V is TRBV7-9; a possible D gene is TRBD2 (5 bases). The V and J ends lost 4 bases and 7 bases respectively, with 14 bases between them. Germline assignment: CDR1 SEHNR and CDR2 FQNEAQ (reference sequence). This CDR3 has 14 amino acids. The CDR3 DNA reads as TGTGCCAGCAGCTGGGCGGGTCCGATGAATGAGCAGTTCTTC. This encodes CASSWAGPMNEQFF.

The gene calls are TRBV7-2 and TRBJ2-7, with D uncertain. Germline assignment: CDR1 SGHTA and CDR2 FQGNSA. V was pared by 5 bases and J by 2 bases, with 4 bases between. The CDR3 extends over 11 amino acids. CDR3 sequence: CASSGPYEQYF. For the CDR3, the DNA is TGTGCCAGCAGCGGCCCCTACGAGCAGTACTTC.

The CDR3: CASSRVLNTEAFF. CDR3 nucleotides: TGTGCCAGCAGCCGGGTCTTGAACACTGAAGCTTTCTTT. The chain links TRBV4-2 to TRBJ1-1; no firm D call. V lost 4 bases to trimming and J lost 0 bases, with 6 bases between them. The length of the CDR3 is 13 residues. Germline V lookup: CDR1 LGHNA, CDR2 YNFKEQ.

This chain links TRBV4-2 with TRBJ2-1; TRBD2 is a possible D gene (6 bases). The V end was cut by 6 bases, the J end by 5 bases, with 20 bases between. The CDR3 length is 16 residues. Germline V lookup: CDR1 LGHNA, CDR2 YNFKEQ. CDR3 region: CASRPVDRDSHNEQFF. The CDR3, as DNA: TGTGCCAGCAGACCAGTCGACCGGGACTCACACAATGAGCAGTTCTTC.

The V gene is TRBV5-1, the J gene TRBJ1-1; D not certain. The CDR3 is 15 amino acids. The germline CDR1 and CDR2 sequences are SGHRS and YFSETQ. Trimming shortened V by 0 bases and J by 1 base, and 10 bases separated the two germline ends. The CDR3 loop is CASSLEGSRNTEAFF. As DNA, the CDR3 is TGCGCCAGCAGCTTGGAAGGGTCCAGGAACACTGAAGCTTTCTTT. Based on the CDR3 plus reference TRBV5-1 and TRBJ1-1, the full variable domain is KAGVTQTPRYLIKTRGQQVTLSCSPISGHRSVSWYQQTPGQGLQFLFEYFSETQRNKGNFPGRFSGRQFSNSRSEMNVSTLELGDSALYLCASSLEGSRNTEAFFGQGTRLTVV.

V and J are TRBV30 and TRBJ1-2; D may be TRBD1 (5 bases). The germline gives CDR1 GTSNPN, CDR2 SVGIG (reference sequence). The CDR3 is made up of 18 amino acids. Deletions cut 2 bases from V and 7 bases from J, with 29 bases between. For the CDR3, the DNA is TGTGCCTGGAGTCTCTTTGTCGTAGGGGCAGGAGTGGGGAGTGGCTACACCTTC. It yields the protein CAWSLFVVGAGVGSGYTF.

The chain employs TRBV30 and TRBJ1-5, with D possibly matching TRBD1 (6 bases). This CDR3 contains 13 residues. Between the trimmed V and J ends, which lost 1 base and 9 bases, there was a span of 13 bases. From germline, CDR1 is GTSNPN and CDR2 SVGIG (reference sequence). The DNA for the CDR3 is TGTGCCTGGAGTGAGCAGGGGTTTGGGCCCCAGCATTTT. Translation gives CAWSEQGFGPQHF. Supplemented by reference TRBV30 and TRBJ1-5, the full variable domain reads SQTIHQWPATLVQPVGSPLSLECTVEGTSNPNLYWYRQAAGRGLQLLFYSVGIGQISSEVPQNLSASRPQDRQFILSSKKLLLSDSGFYLCAWSEQGFGPQHFGDGTRLSIL.

The chain employs TRBV6-4 and TRBJ2-7; 10 bases map to TRBD2. The V segment lost 3 bases and the J segment 6 bases; nucleotides outside the gene matches: 8. This CDR3 spans 15 amino acids. Germline CDR1 is MRHNA and CDR2 is SNTAGT. The CDR3 is CASSEVLAGAGEQYF. CDR3 in DNA: TGTGCCAGCAGTGAAGTCCTAGCGGGAGCAGGCGAGCAGTACTTC.

The rearrangement joins TRBV10-2 to TRBJ2-5; 11 bases are a match to TRBD2. This CDR3 has 15 amino acids. Trimming at V came to 2 bases and at J to 6 bases, leaving 5 bases not matched to a gene. CDR1 is WSHSY and CDR2 is SAAADI in the germline V gene. CDR3 residues: CASSEGASGRKTQYF. The CDR3 DNA is TGCGCCAGCAGTGAGGGGGCTAGCGGGAGGAAGACCCAGTACTTC.

This clone is a singleton in its sample. The chain carries TRBV28 and TRBJ2-7, with TRBD2 as a possible D gene (5 bases). This CDR3 contains 15 residues. The V end was cut by 4 bases, the J end by 3 bases, with 16 bases between. Germline loops: CDR1 MDHEN, CDR2 SYDVKM. CDR3 in amino acids: CASSSVAGRFYEQYF. In DNA, the CDR3 is TGTGCCAGCAGTTCGGTCGCGGGCCGCTTCTACGAGCAGTACTTC.

This chain links TRBV19 with TRBJ1-5; weak D call: TRBD1 (6 bases). This CDR3 comprises 15 residues. CDR1 and CDR2 from the germline V gene are LNHDA and SQIVND (reference sequence). The germline V and J ends were trimmed by 9 bases and 0 bases, with 15 bases remaining between them. CDR3 amino acids: CASQYGTHSNQPQHF. CDR3 bases: TGTGCCAGCCAATACGGGACACATAGCAATCAGCCCCAGCATTTT. Combining the CDR3 with reference TRBV19 and TRBJ1-5 gives the whole variable domain DGGITQSPKYLFRKEGQNVTLSCEQNLNHDAMYWYRQDPGQGLRLIYYSQIVNDFQKGDIAEGYSVSREKKESFPLTVTSAQKNPTAFYLCASQYGTHSNQPQHFGDGTRLSIL.

The rearrangement links TRBV7-9 to TRBJ1-2, with 8 bases identical to TRBD1. The trim removed 5 bases at V and 10 bases at J, leaving 12 bases unmatched. Germline V gene lookup returns CDR1 SEHNR and CDR2 FQNEAQ (reference sequence). This CDR3 has 14 amino acids. The CDR3 DNA reads as TGTGCCAGCAGCGCGCACTCGACAGGGGTCAACTACACCTTC. Amino acid sequence: CASSAHSTGVNYTF. The full variable domain, in which reference TRBV7-9 and TRBJ1-2 provide the parts outside the CDR3, is DTGVSQNPRHKITKRGQNVTFRCDPISEHNRLYWYRQTLGQGPEFLTYFQNEAQLEKSRLLSDRFSAERPKGSFSTLEIQRTEQGDSAMYLCASSAHSTGVNYTFGSGTRLTVV.

The chain links TRBV7-9 to TRBJ2-5; D ambiguous. Per germline, CDR1 SEHNR and CDR2 FQNEAQ (reference sequence). Trimming pared 5 bases from V and 0 bases from J, leaving 10 bases between. The CDR3 runs 14 residues. DNA for the CDR3: TGTGCCAGCAGCCTCAGTGTGGACCAAGAGACCCAGTACTTC. This sequence encodes CASSLSVDQETQYF.

V gene TRBV7-9 combines with J gene TRBJ2-7; 9 positions agree with TRBD2. Germline V lookup: CDR1 SEHNR, CDR2 FQNEAQ (reference sequence). Trimming at V came to 0 bases and at J to 4 bases, leaving 7 bases not matched to a gene. The CDR3 runs to 16 residues. CDR3: CASSLALAGYLYEQYF. CDR3 bases: TGTGCCAGCAGCTTAGCTCTAGCGGGATATTTGTACGAGCAGTACTTC.

This rearrangement joins TRBV11-2 to TRBJ2-7; D is uncertain. This CDR3 region has 11 residues. Deletions cut 3 bases from V and 2 bases from J, with 2 bases between. The germline CDR1 and CDR2 sequences are SGHAT and FQNNGV. For the CDR3, the DNA is TGTGCCAGCAGCTTCACCTACGAGCAGTACTTC. Translation gives CASSFTYEQYF.

V is TRBV9 and J is TRBJ2-5; D remains unclear. V lost 3 bases to trimming and J lost 4 bases, with 4 bases between them. CDR3 size: 11 residues. The V gene's germline CDR1 is SGDLS and CDR2 YYNGEE. The chain's CDR3 is CASSGGETQYF. The CDR3 region has the DNA TGTGCCAGCAGCGGGGGAGAGACCCAGTACTTC.

The chain joins TRBV2 to TRBJ2-2, with no clear D. With 8 bases removed from V and 7 bases from J, the gap between germline ends came to 8 bases. The germline gives CDR1 SNHLY, CDR2 FYNNEI. The CDR3 has 11 amino acids. The DNA of the CDR3 is TGTGCCAGCCGGTGGAGCGGGGAGCTGTTTTTT. This translates into CASRWSGELFF.

The chain combines TRBV13 with TRBJ1-3; 9 nucleotides align to TRBD1. This CDR3 comprises 14 residues. Germline V gene data show CDR1 as PRHDT and CDR2 as FYEKMQ (reference sequence). V lost 5 bases, J lost 4 bases, and 3 bases stayed unmatched. CDR3 residues: CASSIGQGGNTIYF. DNA of the CDR3: TGTGCCAGCAGCATTGGACAGGGGGGAAACACCATATATTTT.

The V call is TRBV10-3, the J call TRBJ2-1; D is undetermined. This CDR3 is built from 11 residues. V was pared by 3 bases and J by 15 bases, with 12 bases between. From germline, CDR1 is ENHRY and CDR2 SYGVKD. CDR3 sequence reads: CAISDGLVPFF. The CDR3 coding sequence is TGTGCCATCAGTGATGGGCTAGTCCCGTTCTTC.

The rearrangement joins TRBV14 to TRBJ1-4, with a possible D match to TRBD1 (5 bases). The germline V gene has CDR1 SGHDN and CDR2 FVKESK. Between the trimmed V and J ends, which lost 4 bases and 7 bases, there was a span of 13 bases. The CDR3 totals 14 residues. The CDR3 loop is CASSPRDGAEKLFF. CDR3 in DNA: TGTGCCAGCAGCCCTCGGGACGGGGCTGAAAAACTGTTTTTT.

The CDR3 loop reads CASTSGHEQYF. The CDR3 DNA follows: TGTGCCAGCACCAGCGGCCACGAGCAGTACTTC. J is TRBJ2-7 and V is TRBV28; D may be TRBD2 (5 bases). V lost 7 bases and J 5 bases, leaving 9 bases between the germline ends. There are 11 residues in the CDR3. Germline V gives CDR1 MDHEN, CDR2 SYDVKM.